This T cell receptor beta chain is drawn from a study of beta chain features in type 1 diabetes. Study-level background: Sorted cells, approximately 100,000,000 in number, were examined across all samples.

Note on this clone: Antigen unknown.

Germline V gene sequence: CDR1 ENHRY, CDR2 SYGVKD. This CDR3 has 12 residues. V lost 5 bases and J 4 bases, leaving 9 bases between the germline ends. As every portion of the isolated RNA was reverse transcribed, the sequencing read expressed TCRB transcripts. The assay was immunoSEQ multiplex PCR, and TCRdb's table has in-frame clones only and misses some. In the table there are 150,000 to 200,000 clones, almost 65% of which are singletons. Overall study findings and caveats: cDNA-based reads could over-represent cells with high TCR expression. When Type 1 diabetes patients were examined, their TCRB CDR3s proved moderately but significantly shorter in all four CD4+ subsets.

This sequence was found in a man younger than 40 with type 1 diabetes. Sample: naive CD4+ T cells from blood. The J gene is TRBJ2-7, the V gene TRBV10-3; D not resolved. The CDR3 sequence is CAISNRAYEQYF. CDR3 DNA: TGTGCCATCAGTAATCGAGCGTACGAGCAGTACTTC.